These 5 T cell receptor beta chains were all obtained from the same sample, sequenced in a study of blood T cell repertoires in COVID-19. Libraries were prepared by immunoSEQ multiplex PCR; TCRdb keeps only in-frame clonotypes and omits some of them. Among about 270,000 clones listed, roughly 79% were seen once. The material sequenced was peripheral blood. The receptors stem from an older woman with active or convalescent COVID-19.

This clone has only a few counts. CDR3 sequence reads: CAAGPEQYF. Written as DNA, the CDR3 is TGTGCCGCGGGACCCGAGCAGTACTTC. This rearrangement joins TRBV27 to TRBJ2-7; D may be TRBD2 (6 bases). This CDR3 is built from 9 residues. Deletions cut 11 bases from V and 6 bases from J, with 8 bases between. The germline V gene has CDR1 MNHEY and CDR2 SMNVEV (reference sequence).

V usage is TRBV7-2 and J usage is TRBJ1-1, with D possibly being TRBD1 (5 bases). Germline assignment: CDR1 SGHTA and CDR2 FQGNSA. CDR3 length: 14 amino acids. V was trimmed by 6 bases and J by 0 bases, leaving 11 bases between them. The CDR3 spells CASSRQLMNTEAFF. The CDR3 DNA sequence: TGTGCCAGCAGTCGACAGCTTATGAACACTGAAGCTTTCTTT. Using reference TRBV7-2 and TRBJ1-1 for the parts outside the CDR3, the full variable domain is GAGVSQSPSNKVTEKGKDVELRCDPISGHTALYWYRQSLGQGLEFLIYFQGNSAPDKSGLPSDRFSAERTGGSVSTLTIQRTQQEDSAVYLCASSRQLMNTEAFFGQGTRLTVV.

The chain has TRBV6-4 and TRBJ1-1; D is ambiguous. Per the germline V gene, CDR1 is MRHNA and CDR2 is SNTAGT. The CDR3 contains 14 residues. The germline V and J ends were trimmed by 5 bases and 1 base, with 11 bases remaining between them. The CDR3 loop is CASSKEFANTEAFF. CDR3 sequence (DNA): TGTGCCAGCAGTAAGGAGTTTGCGAACACTGAAGCTTTCTTT.

The rearrangement links TRBV7-8 to TRBJ1-1, with a weak D call TRBD1 (6 bases). This CDR3 is built from 14 residues. The germline V gene encodes CDR1 SGHVS and CDR2 FQNEAQ. The V and J ends lost 1 base and 4 bases respectively, with 10 bases between them. The CDR3 nucleotides read TGTGCCAGCAGCTTAGGGGGGCAGTCCACTGAAGCTTTCTTT. Residues: CASSLGGQSTEAFF. Full variable domain (missing parts from reference TRBV7-8 and TRBJ1-1): GAGVSQSPRYKVAKRGQDVALRCDPISGHVSLFWYQQALGQGPEFLTYFQNEAQLDKSGLPSDRFFAERPEGSVSTLKIQRTQQEDSAVYLCASSLGGQSTEAFFGQGTRLTVV.

V and J are TRBV9 and TRBJ2-3; D possibly corresponds to TRBD2 (5 bases). This CDR3 spans 12 amino acids. Deletions cut 7 bases from V and 2 bases from J, with 8 bases between. From germline, CDR1 is SGDLS and CDR2 YYNGEE. CDR3 protein: CASGRVTDTQYF. The CDR3, as DNA: TGTGCCAGCGGGCGGGTCACAGATACGCAGTATTTT. The complete variable domain, with remaining parts taken from reference TRBV9 and TRBJ2-3, reads DSGVTQTPKHLITATGQRVTLRCSPRSGDLSVYWYQQSLDQGLQFLIQYYNGEERAKGNILERFSAQQFPDLHSELNLSSLELGDSALYFCASGRVTDTQYFGPGTRLTVL.